This entry features one T cell receptor (beta chain) sequence. Antigen specificity is unknown. These data come from a study of T cell responses to AZD1222 COVID-19 vaccine. Study-level results: Unmutated variant regions reportedly attract nearly half of all spike-specific TCRs.

Clones were read by immunoSEQ multiplex PCR, and TCRdb kept only the in-frame ones, dropping some. This sample yields 150,000 or so clones, of which about 92% are seen a single time; about 0.9% belongs to the top ten. V lost 3 bases to trimming and J lost 0 bases, with 10 bases between them. This CDR3 comprises 15 residues. Germline V gives CDR1 LNHNV, CDR2 YYDKDF (reference sequence). Sequenced here: peripheral blood, sampled on day 0 of AZD1222 vaccination. The sequence came from an adult in good health. The chain has TRBV15 and TRBJ2-3; the D call may be TRBD1 or TRBD2 (5 bases each). The CDR3 protein is CATSSRDRSTDTQYF. The CDR3 nucleotides are TGTGCCACCAGCAGCCGGGACCGTAGCACAGATACGCAGTATTTT.